This TCR beta chain stems from a study of cytotoxic CD8 clonotypes in ibrutinib-treated CLL. Sequencing was performed with immunoSEQ multiplex PCR; in TCRdb, only in-frame clones are kept and a portion is missing. The sample holds hundreds of thousands of clones, roughly 70% seen once. CDR3 size: 18 residues. Germline values: CDR1 SGHRS, CDR2 YFSETQ. Trimming left V 2 bases short and J 1 base short, with 22 bases between. V is TRBV5-1 and J is TRBJ2-7, with D possibly TRBD2 on 5 matching bases. The starting material was PBMCs, obtained after 24 months of ibrutinib treatment. The TCR comes from a human donor with chronic lymphocytic leukemia. Here the CDR3 DNA reads TGCGCCAGCAGCTTTTACCCTGGCACGGACTCGCGGTCCTACGAGCAGTACTTC. Its translation: CASSFYPGTDSRSYEQYF.